The next 6 T cell receptor beta chains were all read from a single sample in a study of tumor and adjacent non-tumor tissue in lung cancer listed by TCRdb under 2018. RNA was extracted from bulk unsorted tissue and checked for quality with a NanoDrop ND-1000 and an Agilent 2100. Distant non-tumor tissue taken more than 3 cm from the tumor edge was used as the normal lung sample. Library creation used multiplex PCR. Data came from an Illumina HiSeq 2500. TCRbeta libraries were constructed through three rounds of nested PCR with primers (Table S4) according to protocols modified from ARM-PCR. The public sequencing data were trimmed at Q25 with fastp and processed into clonotypes with MiXCR by TCRdb, which kept only in-frame beta chains. Merged by CDR3 protein, the rows form single entries marked with the most common genes and DNA. The sample includes some 51,000 distinct CDR3 sequences, with more than 55% observed a single time. The top ten constitute 30% of the sample.

The specimen was distant non-tumor lung tissue. These receptors were collected from a woman in her 70s with non-small cell lung cancer.

The gene calls are TRBV6-5 and TRBJ2-7; D is possibly TRBD2 (6 bases). This CDR3 region has 16 residues. Deletions cut 7 bases from V and 2 bases from J, with 21 bases between. CDR1 and CDR2 from the germline V gene are MNHEY and SVGAGI. CDR3 loop: CASTPLRDCKPYEQYF. CDR3 coding DNA: TGTGCCAGCACTCCTCTCCGGGACTGTAAACCCTACGAGCAGTACTTC.

This clonotype has more than one count but fewer than ten. Since a much larger clone is just one base distant, this may be a read error. The V and J genes are TRBV10-3 and TRBJ2-3, with 10 bases lining up with TRBD1. Germline V CDR1 and CDR2: ENHRY, SYGVKD. Unmatched junction bases numbered 8, after V lost 7 bases and J lost 4 bases. The CDR3 is 15 amino acids. CDR3 protein: CAINLGTGVPDTQYF. DNA for the CDR3: TGTGCCATCAACCTCGGGACAGGGGTTCCAGATACGCAGTATTTT.

Details on this clonotype: This sequence may be a read error, since a much larger clone differs from it by one base. V usage is TRBV28 and J usage is TRBJ2-5; 7 bases line up with TRBD2. This CDR3 has 13 amino acids. V lost 7 bases, J lost 3 bases, and 5 bases stayed unmatched. Germline V gene data show CDR1 as MDHEN and CDR2 as SYDVKM. The CDR3 reads CASNSGGEETQYF. As DNA, the CDR3 is TGTGCCAGCAACTCTGGGGGGGAAGAGACCCAGTACTTC.

This clonotype has a handful of counts. This sequence may be a read error, since a much larger clone differs from it by one base. This chain's CDR3 is CVSSPGQGAGGLKQFF. DNA for the CDR3: TGTGTCAGCAGTCCTGGACAGGGGGCAGGGGGTTTGAAGCAGTTCTTC. This rearrangement joins TRBV12-3 or TRBV12-4 to TRBJ2-1; 11 nucleotides line up with TRBD1. The CDR3 is 16 amino acids.

On this clonotype: The germline gene is not matched at one end of the junction; a read error may be the cause. This chain connects TRBV5-4 to TRBJ1-2; TRBD1 matches 9 bases. The CDR3 runs to 15 residues. The germline V gene has CDR1 SGHNT and CDR2 YYREEE (reference sequence). CDR3 loop: CASSPILQGAYGCTF. CDR3 bases: TGTGCCAGCAGTCCCATTCTACAGGGGGCATATGGCTGCACCTTC.

The rearrangement uses TRBV13 and TRBJ2-7; D is perhaps TRBD1 or TRBD2 (5 bases each). The ends were cut back, 6 bases at V and 0 bases at J, with 12 bases in the middle. Germline CDR1 is PRHDT and CDR2 is FYEKMQ (reference sequence). The CDR3 spans 14 residues. This CDR3 is CASSPQEDSYEQYF. The CDR3 nucleotides read TGTGCCAGCAGTCCACAGGAGGACTCCTACGAGCAGTACTTC.